Described below is a single T cell receptor beta chain sequence and its context. Its antigen is still unknown. This CDR3 has 15 amino acids. The germline V gene encodes CDR1 SSHAT and CDR2 FNYEAQ (reference sequence). V lost 7 bases and J lost 2, with 15 bases in between. The authors incorporated unique molecular identifiers into the TCR beta cDNA libraries. TCRdb re-called the PCR reads through MiXCR, storing one row per CDR3 protein. The sample has 350,000 to 500,000 distinct CDR3 sequences; 39% are singletons. This record belongs to a study of post-analysis software for immune sequencing data. General study findings and limits: TRBV5-6, TRBV5-1 and TRBV20-1 were among roughly five TRBV segments more frequent in patients than controls.

Sequencing was carried out using blood. The V and J genes are TRBV7-7 and TRBJ2-1, with a possible D match to TRBD1 (6 bases). The receptor comes from a girl between 2 and 10 years old with multiple sclerosis. The CDR3 bases are TGTGCCAGCAACCAGGGGTCGGACACCTACAATGAGCAGTTCTTC. This translates into CASNQGSDTYNEQFF. Full variable domain (outside the CDR3, taken from reference TRBV7-7 and TRBJ2-1): GAGVSQSPRYKVTKRGQDVTLRCDPISSHATLYWYQQALGQGPEFLTYFNYEAQPDKSGLPSDRFSAERPEGSISTLTIQRTEQRDSAMYRCASNQGSDTYNEQFFGPGTRLTVL.